Reported below is one T cell receptor (beta chain). Its antigen is undetermined. The sample belongs to a study of T cell repertoires in cytomegalovirus infection. Study overall: From public TCR beta signatures came an indication of both CMV infection and matching HLA type. Study-level results: Dominating the ex vivo response were HLA-C-restricted CMV-specific TCR beta clonotypes. Cumulative public TCR beta family frequency identified carriers of CMV plus the relevant HLA.

TCRdb processed the reads anew with MiXCR; each CDR3 protein has one entry. The sample yields more than 250,000 distinct CDR3 sequences, about an eighth seen once. Germline loops: CDR1 SGHRS, CDR2 YFSETQ. Deletions cut 5 bases from V and 4 bases from J, with 12 bases between. The CDR3 runs 13 residues. This chain links TRBV5-1 with TRBJ2-5; a possible D gene is TRBD2 (7 bases). This clonotype was sampled from a human donor in good health (CMV status not recorded). Some clones in this sample may be carry-over from other donors' samples. Sequencing used PBMCs. The CDR3 DNA reads TGCGCCAGCAGTAAAAGGGGGGGAGAGACCCAGTACTTC. This gives the protein CASSKRGGETQYF.